Below are 31 T cell receptor beta chains sequenced from a single sample in a study of cytomegalovirus exposure and HLA in healthy donors. The PCR had 60 Vbeta and 13 Jbeta primers. This table comes from immunoSEQ multiplex PCR, and its TCRdb copy is limited to in-frame clones, with some not included. The data contain about 220,000 clones, more than 65% of them singletons. Sequencing input: PBMCs. These receptors came from a woman younger than 45 in good health and CMV-seronegative.

J is TRBJ1-1 and V is TRBV7-3, with 8 bases that match TRBD1. Germline V gives CDR1 SGHTA, CDR2 FQGTGA. V dropped 5 bases and J dropped 5; count of bases not matched to a gene: 10. This CDR3 is built from 15 residues. The CDR3: CASSPRQGRWTEAFF. Here the CDR3 DNA reads TGTGCCAGCAGCCCCCGACAGGGGAGGTGGACTGAAGCTTTCTTT.

Remarks on this clone: At one boundary the junction diverges from the germline segment, which might be a read error. J is TRBJ2-7 and V is TRBV7-9, with 7 bases fitting TRBD1. This CDR3 spans 15 amino acids. Per germline, CDR1 SEHNR and CDR2 FQNEAQ (reference sequence). The DNA of the CDR3 is TGTTCCAGCAGCTTAGAACAGGGGATCTCCTACGAGCAGTACTTC. This gives the protein CSSSLEQGISYEQYF.

A remark on this clone: One end of the junction varies from germline; a read error may be responsible. The V call is TRBV10-1, the J call TRBJ1-4, with D unclear. Germline V CDR1 and CDR2: WNHNN, SYGVQD (reference sequence). The CDR3 is 13 amino acids. The chain's CDR3 is CASSEKEHEKLFF. The CDR3 DNA reads as TGTGCCAGCAGTGAAAAGGAGCATGAAAAACTGTTTTTT.

This clone was detected once. The rearrangement links TRBV12-1 to TRBJ2-5; the DNA was not compared with TRBD2, the D call given in the table. The DNA end favors TRBJ2-7, so the J call may be wrong. TRBV12-1 is recorded as a pseudogene. There are 19 residues in the CDR3. In nucleotides, the CDR3 is TGTGCCAGCAGCTTTGTGCGGCTAGCGGGAGTCAGTGAAGTCGACGAGCAGTACTTC. Protein sequence: CASSFVRLAGVSEVDEQYF.

Regarding this clone: One end of the junction varies from germline; a read error may be responsible. The chain is built from TRBV11-1 and TRBJ2-7, with 10 bases lining up with TRBD2. CDR3 size: 16 residues. From germline, CDR1 is SGHAT and CDR2 FQDESV (reference sequence). DNA for the CDR3: TGTGCCAGCAGCCCCTGGGTGCTAGCGGGAGCCAGCGAGCAGCACTTC. Translated: CASSPWVLAGASEQHF.

The chain carries TRBV6-6 and TRBJ1-5; no definite D call. The CDR3 totals 13 residues. The germline CDR1 and CDR2 sequences are MNHNY and SVGAGI (reference sequence). Deletions cut 8 bases from V and 9 bases from J, with 17 bases between. CDR3 in amino acids: CASSMGDSRPQHF. The CDR3 nucleotides are TGTGCCAGCTCAATGGGAGACTCGAGGCCCCAGCATTTT.

The chain has TRBV27 and TRBJ1-1, with 7 positions matching TRBD1. Germline values: CDR1 MNHEY, CDR2 SMNVEV (reference sequence). CDR3 length: 17 residues. V trimming: 0 bases; J trimming: 0 bases; junction bases outside the gene matches: 7. CDR3 sequence: CASSLSSLGTVNTEAFF. As DNA, the CDR3 is TGTGCCAGCAGTTTATCCTCGCTTGGGACAGTGAACACTGAAGCTTTCTTT.

V gene TRBV10-2 combines with J gene TRBJ1-2, with 9 bases aligning to TRBD1. The CDR3 runs 13 residues. Trimming at V came to 6 bases and at J to 11 bases, leaving 10 bases not matched to a gene. The germline V gene encodes CDR1 WSHSY and CDR2 SAAADI. The CDR3 DNA reads TGCGCCAGCAGCGAGGACAGGGGAGTAGGGTACACCTTC. Residues: CASSEDRGVGYTF.

The J gene is TRBJ2-5, the V gene TRBV6-1, with D perhaps matching TRBD1 (6 bases). V dropped 3 bases and J dropped 3 bases, with 11 bases sitting between them. The CDR3 length is 14 residues. CDR1 and CDR2 from the germline V gene are MNHNS and SASEGT. CDR3 nucleotide sequence: TGTGCCAGCAGTGACGCGTGGGACAAAGAGACCCAGTACTTC. Translation gives CASSDAWDKETQYF.

The rearrangement joins TRBV5-1 to TRBJ2-3; 13 positions agree with TRBD2. Germline assignment: CDR1 SGHRS and CDR2 YFSETQ. The CDR3 loop spans 15 amino acids. The V segment lost 3 bases and the J segment 7 bases; nucleotides outside the gene matches: 5. The chain's CDR3 is CASSSPGTSGNTQYF. DNA for the CDR3: TGCGCCAGCAGCTCCCCCGGGACTAGCGGGAATACGCAGTATTTT.

The chain links TRBV11-3 to TRBJ2-5; 12 bases map to TRBD2. This CDR3 is 15 amino acids long. Germline CDR1 and CDR2: SGHNT and YENEEA. V dropped 0 bases and J dropped 5; count of bases not matched to a gene: 1. CDR3 DNA sequence: TGTGCCAGCAGCTTAGAGGGGACTAGCGGGGAGACCCAGTACTTC. Amino acids: CASSLEGTSGETQYF.

In this sample, this clone turned up a few times. The J gene is TRBJ2-7, the V gene TRBV10-3, with 10 bases fitting TRBD1. V shed 10 bases, J shed 3 bases, and the junction held 6 bases outside the gene matches. This CDR3 has 13 residues. Germline V gives CDR1 ENHRY, CDR2 SYGVKD. The CDR3 loop reads CATQDRGNYEQYF. In DNA, the CDR3 is TGTGCCACTCAGGACAGGGGGAACTACGAGCAGTACTTC.

The V call is TRBV27, the J call TRBJ1-4; unclear D gene. This CDR3 has 20 amino acids. V was clipped by 5 bases and J by 0 bases, with 25 bases between them. Germline CDR1 reads MNHEY; CDR2 reads SMNVEV (reference sequence). CDR3 DNA sequence: TGTGCCAGCAGTCTCAACCCCCTCGGGCCCTTGGGAGCAACTAATGAAAAACTGTTTTTT. Its protein product is CASSLNPLGPLGATNEKLFF.

The genes are TRBV7-9 and TRBJ2-5, with 7 bases aligning to TRBD2. V lost 2 bases, J lost 5 bases, and 11 bases stayed unmatched. There are 16 residues in the CDR3. Per the germline V gene, CDR1 is SEHNR and CDR2 is FQNEAQ (reference sequence). The CDR3 loop reads CASSLPGREGSETQYF. CDR3 sequence (DNA): TGTGCCAGCAGCTTACCAGGCAGGGAGGGGAGCGAGACCCAGTACTTC.

The chain joins TRBV6-5 to TRBJ2-7; possibly TRBD1 for D (6 bases). Looked up from germline, CDR1 is MNHEY and CDR2 is SVGAGI. CDR3 length: 15 amino acids. The V and J ends lost 5 bases and 0 bases respectively, with 14 bases between them. The CDR3 DNA follows: TGTGCCAGCAGTGGGTTCACAGGGAGCTCCTACGAGCAGTACTTC. This codes for CASSGFTGSSYEQYF.

J is TRBJ2-1 and V is TRBV10-1; D remains unclear. The V end was cut by 5 bases, the J end by 8 bases, with 19 bases between. Germline lookup yields CDR1 WNHNN and CDR2 SYGVQD (reference sequence). This CDR3 is 15 amino acids long. DNA of the CDR3: TGCGCCAGCAGTCCGACTTCCCCTCCCATTGATGAGCAGTTCTTC. Its protein product is CASSPTSPPIDEQFF.

This rearrangement joins TRBV2 to TRBJ1-4; D is ambiguous. The germline V gene has CDR1 SNHLY and CDR2 FYNNEI. With 6 bases removed from V and 6 bases from J, the gap between germline ends came to 11 bases. The CDR3 totals 13 residues. The CDR3 loop reads CASRGRGDEKLFF. CDR3 sequence (DNA): TGTGCCAGCAGAGGCCGGGGAGATGAAAAACTGTTTTTT.

This clone was counted between two and nine times. The rearrangement joins TRBV7-2 to TRBJ1-1, with a tentative D call TRBD1 (5 bases). Germline CDR1 is SGHTA and CDR2 is FQGNSA. V dropped 1 base and J dropped 0 bases, with 12 bases sitting between them. There are 16 residues in the CDR3. CDR3 nucleotide sequence: TGTGCCAGCAGCTTAGGCACAGGATTTATGAACACTGAAGCTTTCTTT. Translation: CASSLGTGFMNTEAFF.

The table lists this clone with a count of one. The gene calls are TRBV4-1 and TRBJ1-1; D is unresolved. Germline V gene lookup returns CDR1 MGHRA and CDR2 YSYEKL. Trimming pared 0 bases from V and 1 base from J, leaving 6 bases between. The CDR3 spans 14 residues. The CDR3 reads CASSQESANTEAFF. CDR3 in DNA: TGCGCCAGCAGCCAAGAGAGCGCGAACACTGAAGCTTTCTTT.

The chain has TRBV5-6 and TRBJ2-7; TRBD2 matches at 13 bases. In germline, CDR1 is SGHDT, CDR2 YYEEEE. This CDR3 has 18 residues. Trimming took 4 bases from V and 3 from J; bases not matched to a gene: 13. CDR3 DNA: TGTGCCAGCAGCCCATTACTAGCGGGAGGGGATACGGACTACGAGCAGTACTTC. This gives the protein CASSPLLAGGDTDYEQYF.

V gene TRBV19 combines with J gene TRBJ1-1; D unclear. CDR1 is LNHDA and CDR2 is SQIVND in the germline V gene (reference sequence). The V gene lost 5 bases and the J gene lost 6 bases, with 19 bases spanning the gap. There are 15 residues in the CDR3. The CDR3 DNA reads TGTGCCAGTAGTCCACCTAGTCCCTTAGCATCTGAAGCTTTCTTT. Its translation is CASSPPSPLASEAFF. The full variable domain, its missing parts supplied by reference TRBV19 and TRBJ1-1, is DGGITQSPKYLFRKEGQNVTLSCEQNLNHDAMYWYRQDPGQGLRLIYYSQIVNDFQKGDIAEGYSVSREKKESFPLTVTSAQKNPTAFYLCASSPPSPLASEAFFGQGTRLTVV.

The chain combines TRBV6-1 with TRBJ1-2, with a possible D match to TRBD1 (5 bases). Germline V gene lookup returns CDR1 MNHNS and CDR2 SASEGT. The CDR3 is 14 residues long. Trimming shortened V by 3 bases and J by 0 bases, and 8 bases separated the two germline ends. CDR3 residues: CASSEGPANYGYTF. The CDR3 DNA is TGTGCCAGCAGTGAGGGGCCCGCTAACTATGGCTACACCTTC.

This clone occurred a few times. The chain combines TRBV6-1 with TRBJ1-3; possible D gene TRBD1, 6 bases. Germline V lookup: CDR1 MNHNS, CDR2 SASEGT. The CDR3 has 15 residues. Trimming took 0 bases from V and 4 from J, leaving 10 bases between them. The CDR3 DNA follows: TGTGCCAGCAGTGAAGCTCAGGGGTACGGAAACACCATATATTTT. It specifies CASSEAQGYGNTIYF.

The V and J genes are TRBV2 and TRBJ1-3; D remains unclear. This CDR3 spans 14 amino acids. Germline values: CDR1 SNHLY, CDR2 FYNNEI. With 10 bases removed from V and 4 bases from J, the gap between germline ends came to 17 bases. This CDR3 reads CATLRDLAGNTIYF. The CDR3 DNA follows: TGTGCCACCCTTCGCGATTTAGCCGGAAACACCATATATTTT. The full variable domain, completed using reference TRBV2 and TRBJ1-3, is EPEVTQTPSHQVTQMGQEVILRCVPISNHLYFYWYRQILGQKVEFLVSFYNNEISEKSEIFDDQFSVERPDGSNFTLKIRSTKLEDSAMYFCATLRDLAGNTIYFGEGSWLTVV.

The chain couples TRBV5-1 to TRBJ1-1, with TRBD1 matching 8 bases. Germline V CDR1 and CDR2: SGHRS, YFSETQ. This CDR3 contains 16 residues. Trimming removed 2 bases from V and 7 bases from J; junction bases left unmatched: 13. This chain's CDR3 is CASSFGNSGTGGEAFF. The CDR3 coding sequence is TGCGCCAGCAGCTTTGGCAACAGCGGGACAGGAGGTGAAGCTTTCTTT.

This chain links TRBV30 with TRBJ2-1, with D maybe TRBD2 (5 bases). The germline V gene encodes CDR1 GTSNPN and CDR2 SVGIG (reference sequence). Trimming shortened V by 7 bases and J by 7 bases, and 17 bases separated the two germline ends. The CDR3 runs to 13 residues. The CDR3 loop is CALDGPTGNEQFF. CDR3 coding DNA: TGTGCCTTGGACGGTCCCACGGGAAATGAGCAGTTCTTC.

This clone was seen a few times. Possible read error: a much larger clone is one base away. The V gene is TRBV30, the J gene TRBJ1-1, with 9 bases matching TRBD1. Per germline, CDR1 GTSNPN and CDR2 SVGIG (reference sequence). After removal of 7 bases from V and 9 bases from J, the junction contained 18 bases not matched to a gene. The CDR3 length is 15 residues. The CDR3 DNA sequence: TGTGCCTCCTTTTCCACCTCGACAGGGGGAACTCAAGCTTTCTTT. Translating gives CASFSTSTGGTQAFF.

This chain connects TRBV19 to TRBJ1-5; no firm D call. The V gene's germline CDR1 is LNHDA and CDR2 SQIVND (reference sequence). Trimming left V 5 bases short and J 8 bases short, with 10 bases between. The CDR3 has 12 residues. The CDR3 reads CASSEGGKPQHF. CDR3 nucleotides: TGTGCCAGTAGTGAGGGCGGGAAGCCCCAGCATTTT.

With regard to this clone: An end of the junction does not agree with germline; a read error may underlie this. The J gene is TRBJ1-2, the V gene TRBV7-7; D is unclear. Looked up from germline, CDR1 is SSHAT and CDR2 is FNYEAQ (reference sequence). This CDR3 comprises 16 residues. The CDR3 bases are TGTGCTAGCAGCCTTCTTCTTGACACAGCACTCTATGGCTACACCTTC. Its translation is CASSLLLDTALYGYTF.

The CDR3: CASSRQGYNEQFF. CDR3 nucleotide sequence: TGTGCCAGCAGCCGGCAGGGCTACAATGAGCAGTTCTTC. V and J are TRBV7-8 and TRBJ2-1, with a weak D call TRBD1 (5 bases). V was cut by 5 bases and J by 3 bases, with 8 bases left in between. The CDR3 contains 13 residues. The germline gives CDR1 SGHVS, CDR2 FQNEAQ.

The V and J genes are TRBV15 and TRBJ1-1; no reliable D call. CDR1 LNHNV and CDR2 YYDKDF come from the germline V gene (reference sequence). The length of the CDR3 is 14 residues. Trimming stripped 1 base from V and 1 base from J, with 7 bases between. This CDR3 is CATSRVRGNTEAFF. CDR3 DNA: TGTGCCACCAGCAGAGTTAGAGGGAACACTGAAGCTTTCTTT.